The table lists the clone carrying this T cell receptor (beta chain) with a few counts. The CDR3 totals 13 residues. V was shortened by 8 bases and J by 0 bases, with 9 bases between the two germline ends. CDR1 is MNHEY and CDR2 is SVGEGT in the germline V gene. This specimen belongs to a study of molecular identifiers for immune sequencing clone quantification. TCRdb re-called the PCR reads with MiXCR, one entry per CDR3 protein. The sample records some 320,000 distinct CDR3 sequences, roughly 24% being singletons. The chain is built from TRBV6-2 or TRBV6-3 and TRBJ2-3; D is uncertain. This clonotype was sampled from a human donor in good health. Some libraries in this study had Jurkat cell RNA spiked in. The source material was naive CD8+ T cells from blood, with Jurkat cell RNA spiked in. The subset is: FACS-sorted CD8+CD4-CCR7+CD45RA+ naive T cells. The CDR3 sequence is CASEVPSTDTQYF. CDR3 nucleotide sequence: TGTGCCAGCGAAGTCCCTAGCACAGATACGCAGTATTTT.